One TCR beta chain is described in this entry. Germline V gene data show CDR1 as KGHSH and CDR2 as LQKENI. V gave up 4 bases and J gave up 2 bases, with 11 bases separating them. The CDR3 is 14 residues long. TCRdb's copy holds only in-frame clones and misses some; the assay was immunoSEQ multiplex PCR. The data contain approximately 180,000 clones, about 72% of them seen just once; the ten biggest clones take up around 16%. This record comes from a study of blood T cell repertoires in COVID-19. This chain uses TRBV18 with TRBJ2-5; weak D call: TRBD1 (6 bases). The clonotype comes from a woman aged 50 to 65 who had recovered from COVID-19. Sequences were obtained from PBMCs or T cells enriched from blood (not recorded which). CDR3 sequence (DNA): TGTGCCAGCTCACGACAGGATGGACAAGAGACCCAGTACTTC. As protein: CASSRQDGQETQYF.